The rows below give T cell receptor beta chains drawn from one sample of a study of cytomegalovirus exposure and HLA in healthy donors. Sequencing was performed with immunoSEQ multiplex PCR; in TCRdb, only in-frame clones are kept and a portion is missing. The sample consists of 84,000 or so clones, less than 65% of them appearing once. Sample: PBMCs. The receptor set was obtained from a woman younger than 45 in good health and CMV-seropositive. The CDR3 runs from the conserved cysteine through the conserved F or W. D genes are given only for firm matches. The size field is filled for only some rows; it gives once, few, many or a size class.

j_call | d_call | v_call | clone_size | cdr3_nt | cdr3_aa
TRBJ2-1 | - | TRBV6-1 | few | TGTGCCAGCAGGGGGGCGTTGCGTGGCAATGAGCAGTTCTTC | CASRGALRGNEQFF
TRBJ2-2 | - | TRBV7-9 | - | TGTGCCAGCAGCTTAGAGAGTCCCGGGGAGCTGTTTTTT | CASSLESPGELFF
TRBJ1-6 | - | TRBV21-1 | few | TGTGCCAGCAGCGGGGACAAGGATTCACCCCTCCACTTT | CASSGDKDSPLHF
TRBJ1-5 | - | TRBV19 | - | TGTGCCAGTAGTATTTTGGGGGCCCAGCCGAATCAGCCCCAGCATTTT | CASSILGAQPNQPQHF
TRBJ1-4 | TRBD1 | TRBV2 | - | TGTGCCAGCTGGGACAGCACAACTAATGAAAAACTGTTTTTT | CASWDSTTNEKLFF
TRBJ2-1 | - | TRBV4-3 | - | TGCGCCAGCAGCCAAGATAGTGTCGAGGGATCCCTCAATGAGCAGTTCTTC | CASSQDSVEGSLNEQFF
TRBJ1-2 | - | TRBV30 | - | TGTGCCTGGAGTGTAGTCAGGATGGGCTATGGCTACACCTTC | CAWSVVRMGYGYTF
TRBJ1-3 | TRBD1 | TRBV4-2 | - | TGTGCCAGCAGCCAGGGGACAGGGGGGAAAATTGGAAACACCATATATTTT | CASSQGTGGKIGNTIYF
TRBJ1-2 | - | TRBV14 | - | TGCGCCAGCAACCCAACAGGGAGCTATGGCTACACCTTC | CASNPTGSYGYTF
TRBJ1-2 | - | TRBV13 | - | TGTGCCAGCAGTTTAAGAGCTAACTATGGCTACACCTTC | CASSLRANYGYTF
TRBJ1-1 | TRBD1 | TRBV7-2 | - | TGTGCCAGCAGCCCAAATCTGGGGACAGCAAACACTGAAGCTTTCTTT | CASSPNLGTANTEAFF
TRBJ2-2 | - | TRBV18 | - | TGTGCCAGCTCTACGGGGAGCACCGGGGAGCTGTTTTTT | CASSTGSTGELFF
TRBJ1-2 | TRBD1 | TRBV6-5 | - | TGTGCCAGCAGATTTATCGGACAGGGTTATTATGGCTACACCTTC | CASRFIGQGYYGYTF
TRBJ2-3 | TRBD2 | TRBV9 | - | TGTGCCAGCAGCGCGGGACCGGGGGGGCCCTCAGATACGCAGTATTTT | CASSAGPGGPSDTQYF
TRBJ1-5 | - | TRBV7-3 | - | TGTGCCGCTAGGGGAAGCAATCAGCCCCAGCATTTT | CAARGSNQPQHF
TRBJ2-7 | TRBD2 | TRBV7-2 | - | TGTGCCAGCAGCTTAAGTAGCGGGGGGGCCGGGGCCTACGAGCAGTACTTC | CASSLSSGGAGAYEQYF
TRBJ1-5 | TRBD1 | TRBV6-6 | - | TGTGCCAGCAGCCCTGACAGGGACGTCCGTCAGCCCCAGCATTTT | CASSPDRDVRQPQHF
TRBJ2-1 | TRBD1 | TRBV28 | - | TGTGCCAGCAGTTCCTGGGGACAGGGCAAAGCAAATGAGCAGTTCTTC | CASSSWGQGKANEQFF
TRBJ2-5 | - | TRBV7-2 | - | TGTGCCAGCAGCGCACTAGGACTCAAAGAGACCCAGTACTTC | CASSALGLKETQYF
TRBJ2-2 | - | TRBV11-3 | few | TGTGCCAGCAGCTTACCAGGGGCCACCGGGGAGCTGTTTTTT | CASSLPGATGELFF
TRBJ1-3 | TRBD1 | TRBV7-4 | - | TGTGCCAGCACCCCTTCGAACGGACAGGGAACTGGAAACACCATATATTTT | CASTPSNGQGTGNTIYF
TRBJ2-7 | - | TRBV6-5 | - | TGTGCCAGCAGTTACTCGACCGGCAGGTCCTACGAGCAGTACTTC | CASSYSTGRSYEQYF
TRBJ2-1 | TRBD2 | TRBV9 | - | TGTGCCAGCAGCCCAAGAGGGGACTACGACAATGAGCAGTTCTTC | CASSPRGDYDNEQFF
TRBJ2-7 | TRBD1 | TRBV2 | - | TGTGCCAGCAGCTTAGGGGGCGGTAGGGCCTACGAGCAGTACTTC | CASSLGGGRAYEQYF
TRBJ1-4 | - | TRBV15 | - | TGTGCCACCCGTCCCGGGACATTCTCAACTAATGAAAAACTGTTTTTT | CATRPGTFSTNEKLFF
TRBJ1-4 | TRBD1 | TRBV7-6 | - | TGTGCCAGCAGCCTCCGGACAGGGAATAATGAAAAACTGTTTTTT | CASSLRTGNNEKLFF
TRBJ2-1 | TRBD2 | TRBV4-3 | - | TGCGCCAGCAGCCTCCAGACTAGCGTGGGAAATGAGCAGTTCTTC | CASSLQTSVGNEQFF
TRBJ1-3 | - | TRBV11-2 | few | TGTGCCAGCAGCTTAGTTGGTCGGGGTGTTGGCAACACCATATATTTT | CASSLVGRGVGNTIYF
TRBJ2-7 | - | TRBV10-3 | - | TGTGCCATTGCACAGGGTAACGAGCAGTACTTC | CAIAQGNEQYF
TRBJ1-6 | TRBD1 | TRBV6-1 | - | TGTGCCAGCAGTCCGGGACAGATAAGATCACCCCTCCACTTT | CASSPGQIRSPLHF
TRBJ1-1 | TRBD1 | TRBV7-2 | - | TGTGCCAGCAGCCCCGGAGACAGGGCCCTAGGGGGGGAAGCTTTCTTT | CASSPGDRALGGEAFF
TRBJ2-5 | TRBD2 | TRBV2 | - | TGTGCCAGCCGGACTAGCGGGCTAGAGACCCAGTACTTC | CASRTSGLETQYF
TRBJ1-3 | - | TRBV30 | - | TGTGCCTGGAGTGCCGGGAGGGTGGGAAACACCATATATTTT | CAWSAGRVGNTIYF
TRBJ2-7 | TRBD1 | TRBV28 | few | TGTGCCAGCAGTCGACTGGAGGGGGACAGGGTCTACGAGCAGTACTTC | CASSRLEGDRVYEQYF
TRBJ1-2 | - | TRBV6-6 | once | TGTGCCAGCAGTCATATTCAGGGTTCAGGTGGCTACACCTTC | CASSHIQGSGGYTF
TRBJ2-5 | - | TRBV10-3 | - | TGTGCCATCAAGCAGGGAAGGGAAGAGACCCAGTACTTC | CAIKQGREETQYF
TRBJ1-2 | - | TRBV30 | - | TGTGCCTGGAGTGTACATGGACAGCTACATGGCTACCCCTTC | CAWSVHGQLHGYPF
TRBJ1-2 | TRBD1 | TRBV19 | - | TGTGCCAGTAGTGGCCGGGACAGAAAGAAGAACTATGGCTACACCTTC | CASSGRDRKKNYGYTF
TRBJ1-1 | - | TRBV28 | few | TGTGCCAGCAGCCAAAACACTGAAGCTTTCTTT | CASSQNTEAFF
TRBJ1-5 | TRBD1 | TRBV25-1 | once | TGTGCCAGCAGGGAGACAGGGATCGATCAGCCCCAGCATTTT | CASRETGIDQPQHF
TRBJ2-3 | TRBD1 | TRBV18 | - | TGTGCCAGCTCACGGGACAGACACACAGATACGCAGTATTTT | CASSRDRHTDTQYF
TRBJ2-2 | TRBD1 | TRBV28 | - | TGTGCCAGCAGTTATTTAGGGGGCGCCCCCACCGGGGAGCTGTTTTTT | CASSYLGGAPTGELFF
TRBJ1-1 | - | TRBV10-2 | - | TGCGCCAGCAGTGCGGCAGGGGTAAACACTGAAGCTTTCTTT | CASSAAGVNTEAFF
TRBJ1-1 | TRBD1 | TRBV5-1 | few | TGCGCCAGCAGCAATCGACAGGGAATGAACACTGAAGCTTTCTTT | CASSNRQGMNTEAFF
TRBJ2-7 | - | TRBV4-2 | - | TGTGCCAGCAGCCGTTCGACTGATTACGAGCAGTACTTC | CASSRSTDYEQYF
TRBJ1-2 | TRBD1 | TRBV11-2 | - | TGTGCCAGCAGCTTGGGCCCCCCGGGACAGGAGGATAACTATGGCTACACCTTC | CASSLGPPGQEDNYGYTF
TRBJ1-1 | - | TRBV10-2 | - | TGCGCCAGCAGTGATCCCGGGACACCGAACACTGAAGCTTTCTTT | CASSDPGTPNTEAFF
TRBJ1-5 | - | TRBV28 | - | TGTGCCACCGTTGTGAGGGAACACAGCAATCAGCCCCAGCATTTT | CATVVREHSNQPQHF
TRBJ2-1 | TRBD2 | TRBV5-8 | - | TGTGCCAGCCGACTAGCGGGGGGTTCCTACAATGAGCAGTTCTTC | CASRLAGGSYNEQFF
TRBJ1-2 | TRBD1 | TRBV6-1 | - | TGTGCCAGCAGGCCAGGGGGACAGGGCTTCTATGGCTACACCTTC | CASRPGGQGFYGYTF
TRBJ1-2 | - | TRBV7-7 | few | TGTGCCAGGGCAACCCCATTTTATGGCTACACCTTC | CARATPFYGYTF
TRBJ2-2 | - | TRBV4-1 | - | TGCGCCAGCAGCCAAGAGCAGGGTAGGGCGACCACCGGGGAGCTGTTTTTT | CASSQEQGRATTGELFF